This entry lists 32 T cell receptor beta chains sequenced from one sample in a study of blood T cell repertoires in COVID-19. Sequencing used immunoSEQ multiplex PCR; TCRdb keeps in-frame clones, though not all of them. The data show approximately 100,000 clones, around 75% seen once. The source material was peripheral blood. All receptors derive from a woman of 80 years or more with active or convalescent COVID-19.

In this sample, this clone turned up once. V gene TRBV4-1 combines with J gene TRBJ1-2; the D is unclear. CDR3 length: 14 residues. CDR1 is MGHRA and CDR2 is YSYEKL in the germline V gene. The germline V and J ends were trimmed by 1 base and 4 bases, with 10 bases remaining between them. The CDR3 region is CASSQVIGLYGYTF. CDR3 bases: TGCGCCAGCAGCCAAGTGATTGGGCTCTATGGCTACACCTTC.

CDR3 protein: CASSQDRRGGRTDTQYF. DNA of the CDR3: TGCGCCAGCAGCCAAGATCGTAGGGGGGGCCGCACAGATACGCAGTATTTT. The V gene is TRBV4-3, the J gene TRBJ2-3, with D perhaps matching TRBD2 (7 bases). CDR3 size: 17 residues. V lost 0 bases and J 1 base, leaving 14 bases between the germline ends. Germline values: CDR1 LGHNA, CDR2 YSLEER.

V is TRBV6-1 and J is TRBJ2-1; 9 bases map to TRBD2. This CDR3 is 17 amino acids long. The germline V gene encodes CDR1 MNHNS and CDR2 SASEGT. V was clipped by 4 bases and J by 8 bases; unmatched bases: 15. This CDR3 reads CASSAGTSSWDDDEQFF. The DNA for the CDR3 is TGTGCCAGCAGTGCAGGGACTAGCTCTTGGGATGACGATGAGCAGTTCTTC.

The chain is built from TRBV6-5 and TRBJ2-1; D perhaps matches TRBD1 (8 bases). CDR3 length: 15 residues. With 0 bases removed from V and 6 bases from J, the gap between germline ends came to 12 bases. Germline V gives CDR1 MNHEY, CDR2 SVGAGI. This CDR3 is CASSYSYRGGNEQFF. The CDR3 bases are TGTGCCAGCAGTTACTCTTACAGGGGGGGCAATGAGCAGTTCTTC.

The CDR3 loop reads CSILGGLAGGGGETQYF. The CDR3 nucleotides are TGCAGCATCCTCGGAGGACTAGCGGGAGGGGGGGGAGAGACCCAGTACTTC. The V and J genes are TRBV29-1 and TRBJ2-5; 15 nucleotides agree with TRBD2. V shed 8 bases and J 4 bases; nucleotides not matched to a gene: 14. This CDR3 has 17 residues. Germline V CDR1 and CDR2: SQVTM, ANQGSEA.

Regarding this clone: Other nucleotide sequences in the sample specify the same CDR3. The chain combines TRBV29-1 with TRBJ1-1; D not certain. Trimming shortened V by 3 bases and J by 3 bases, and 5 bases separated the two germline ends. Germline lookup yields CDR1 SQVTM and CDR2 ANQGSEA. The CDR3 sequence is 11 residues long. Here the CDR3 reads CSVDRYTEAFF. Written as DNA, the CDR3 is TGCAGCGTTGACCGGTACACTGAAGCTTTCTTT.

This chain links TRBV5-5 with TRBJ2-3, with D maybe TRBD2 (5 bases). The CDR3 totals 15 residues. Trimming pared 2 bases from V and 0 bases from J, leaving 10 bases between. Germline-derived CDR1 and CDR2 are SGHKS and YYEKEE (reference sequence). CDR3 in DNA: TGTGCCAGCAGCTTCTGGAGCGGTAGCACAGATACGCAGTATTTT. It specifies CASSFWSGSTDTQYF.

The rearrangement joins TRBV10-2 to TRBJ2-5; possible D gene TRBD2, 6 bases. The germline V gene has CDR1 WSHSY and CDR2 SAAADI. The V and J ends lost 4 bases and 5 bases respectively, with 11 bases between them. The CDR3 runs to 13 residues. The DNA of the CDR3 is TGCGCCAGCAGTGCCGGGACTCGTGAGACCCAGTACTTC. Encoded protein: CASSAGTRETQYF.

The genes are TRBV24-1 and TRBJ2-3; 14 nucleotides align to TRBD2. The CDR3 covers 16 residues. Germline V gene lookup returns CDR1 KGHDR and CDR2 SFDVKD. J lost 4 bases, V lost 5 bases, and 4 bases had no gene match. CDR3 protein: CATSAGLAGEADTQYF. The DNA for the CDR3 is TGTGCCACCAGTGCGGGACTAGCGGGAGAAGCAGATACGCAGTATTTT.

This clone has a single count. This chain links TRBV7-2 with TRBJ2-7; 12 bases are shared with TRBD2. The CDR3 is 16 amino acids. Germline trimming cut 4 bases from V and 1 base from J; bases unmatched to any gene: 5. In germline, CDR1 is SGHTA, CDR2 FQGNSA. Written as DNA, the CDR3 is TGTGCCAGCAGCTCGTCGGGACTAGCGGGTTCCTACGAGCAGTACTTC. Translating gives CASSSSGLAGSYEQYF. The whole variable domain, filled in from reference TRBV7-2 and TRBJ2-7, reads GAGVSQSPSNKVTEKGKDVELRCDPISGHTALYWYRQSLGQGLEFLIYFQGNSAPDKSGLPSDRFSAERTGGSVSTLTIQRTQQEDSAVYLCASSSSGLAGSYEQYFGPGTRLTVT.

V usage is TRBV6-5 and J usage is TRBJ1-1, with 9 bases fitting TRBD1. CDR3 size: 15 residues. V lost 2 bases and J lost 5; bases outside the gene matches: 6. Germline loops: CDR1 MNHEY, CDR2 SVGAGI. CDR3 sequence reads: CASSYPGTGITEAFF. CDR3 in DNA: TGTGCCAGCAGTTACCCAGGGACAGGGATTACTGAAGCTTTCTTT.

This chain uses TRBV27 with TRBJ2-2; 12 positions agree with TRBD2. The CDR3 is made up of 17 amino acids. In germline, CDR1 is MNHEY, CDR2 SMNVEV (reference sequence). Trimming cost V 2 bases and J 5 bases; bases outside gene matches: 6. The CDR3 coding sequence is TGTGCCAGCAGTTTACGTCGCACTAGCGGGGGGACCGGGGAGCTGTTTTTT. Translating gives CASSLRRTSGGTGELFF.

This chain connects TRBV7-9 to TRBJ1-4; 8 nucleotides agree with TRBD1. This CDR3 has 16 residues. The germline CDR1 and CDR2 sequences are SEHNR and FQNEAQ (reference sequence). With V trimmed by 2 bases and J by 3 bases, 5 bases remained unmatched. The CDR3 reads CASSLRVGQANEKLFF. The CDR3 coding sequence is TGTGCCAGCAGCTTAAGAGTGGGACAGGCTAATGAAAAACTGTTTTTT.

The rearrangement joins TRBV28 to TRBJ1-6; TRBD1 matches at 8 bases. There are 15 residues in the CDR3. The trim removed 6 bases at V and 3 bases at J, leaving 4 bases unmatched. Germline V gene data show CDR1 as MDHEN and CDR2 as SYDVKM. This CDR3 is CASSHGQGYNSPLHF. Here the CDR3 DNA reads TGTGCCAGCAGCCATGGACAGGGCTATAATTCACCCCTCCACTTT.

This chain joins TRBV25-1 and TRBJ1-2; no clear D. CDR1 MGHDK and CDR2 SYGVNS come from the germline V gene. There are 12 residues in the CDR3. Trimming took 3 bases from V and 8 from J, leaving 10 bases between them. For the CDR3, the DNA is TGTGCCAGCAGTGACGGTCTGAGGGGCTACACCTTC. This translates into CASSDGLRGYTF.

This clone was picked up a small number of times. The chain employs TRBV7-8 and TRBJ1-1; TRBD1 agrees at 7 bases. The CDR3 is 14 amino acids. With V trimmed by 5 bases and J by 3 bases, 6 bases remained unmatched. The germline CDR1 and CDR2 sequences are SGHVS and FQNEAQ. CDR3: CASSSTGVDTEAFF. The CDR3 DNA reads TGTGCCAGCAGCAGCACAGGGGTGGACACTGAAGCTTTCTTT.

A single count supports this clone. The chain employs TRBV20-1 and TRBJ2-5; D gene unclear. Germline V gene sequence: CDR1 DFQATT, CDR2 SNEGSKA (reference sequence). The CDR3 extends over 12 amino acids. V was clipped by 3 bases and J by 5 bases, with 10 bases between them. The CDR3 loop is CSASRSLETQYF. The DNA of the CDR3 is TGCAGTGCTAGTCGGTCCTTGGAGACCCAGTACTTC.

The V and J genes are TRBV6-1 and TRBJ1-2; D ambiguous. The CDR3 spans 14 residues. Germline CDR1 reads MNHNS; CDR2 reads SASEGT. The germline V and J ends were trimmed by 2 bases and 4 bases, with 11 bases remaining between them. DNA for the CDR3: TGTGCCAGCAGTGAATTTACAACAGCCTATGGCTACACCTTC. Its translation: CASSEFTTAYGYTF.

The rearrangement uses TRBV5-4 and TRBJ2-1; TRBD2 agrees at 8 bases. The length of the CDR3 is 15 residues. The germline gives CDR1 SGHNT, CDR2 YYREEE (reference sequence). The junction had 10 bases not matched to a gene; V was cut back by 4 bases and J by 7 bases. The CDR3 sequence is CASSGASGPENEQFF. The DNA for the CDR3 is TGTGCCAGCAGCGGGGCTAGCGGGCCGGAGAATGAGCAGTTCTTC.

The table lists this clone with a count of one. The chain combines TRBV6-2 or TRBV6-3 with TRBJ1-5; the match to TRBD1 covers 7 bases. This CDR3 has 14 residues. Germline V gene data show CDR1 as MNHEY and CDR2 as SVGEGT. Losses at the gene ends were 5 bases for V and 5 bases for J; bases not matched to a gene: 6. The CDR3 nucleotides read TGTGCCAGCAGTCGTCAGGGGGGACATCAGCCCCAGCATTTT. Amino acids: CASSRQGGHQPQHF.

The chain uses TRBV2 and TRBJ2-3, with D perhaps TRBD2 (7 bases). Germline loops: CDR1 SNHLY, CDR2 FYNNEI. The CDR3 has 17 residues. Trimming pared 4 bases from V and 0 bases from J, leaving 17 bases between. The CDR3 loop reads CASSGWGGLISTDTQYF. The DNA for the CDR3 is TGTGCCAGCAGTGGCTGGGGGGGCCTTATCAGCACAGATACGCAGTATTTT. Supplemented by reference TRBV2 and TRBJ2-3, the full variable domain reads EPEVTQTPSHQVTQMGQEVILRCVPISNHLYFYWYRQILGQKVEFLVSFYNNEISEKSEIFDDQFSVERPDGSNFTLKIRSTKLEDSAMYFCASSGWGGLISTDTQYFGPGTRLTVL.

Only a few counts were recorded for this clone. The chain employs TRBV24-1 and TRBJ1-1, with 8 bases that match TRBD1. Germline CDR1 is KGHDR and CDR2 is SFDVKD. Trimming cost V 7 bases and J 7 bases; bases outside gene matches: 7. This CDR3 has 13 residues. This CDR3 reads CATSQGADSEAFF. Here the CDR3 DNA reads TGTGCCACCAGCCAGGGGGCGGACAGTGAAGCTTTCTTT.

The chain couples TRBV6-2 or TRBV6-3 to TRBJ2-4, with TRBD1 as a possible D gene (6 bases). This CDR3 comprises 14 residues. Germline CDR1 MNHEY, CDR2 SVGEGT. V was trimmed by 2 bases and J by 11 bases, leaving 16 bases between them. The CDR3 region has the DNA TGTGCCAGCAGTTACGGGCAGGGGACCTCCCTTCAGTACTTC. Protein product: CASSYGQGTSLQYF.

The CDR3 DNA sequence: TGCGCCAGCAGTTCCTTGGACAGGACGCACACTGAAGCTTTCTTT. This gives the protein CASSSLDRTHTEAFF. The V gene is TRBV5-1, the J gene TRBJ1-1; 7 positions agree with TRBD1. J lost 3 bases, V lost 5 bases, and 10 bases had no gene match. Per germline, CDR1 SGHRS and CDR2 YFSETQ. The CDR3 loop spans 15 amino acids.

The gene calls are TRBV18 and TRBJ1-5; a weak D match, TRBD1 (6 bases). V was shortened by 5 bases and J by 4 bases, with 21 bases between the two germline ends. Germline CDR1 is KGHSH and CDR2 is LQKENI. CDR3 size: 17 residues. CDR3 residues: CASSATIGTQANQPQHF. In DNA form, the CDR3 reads TGTGCCAGCTCAGCCACCATCGGGACACAGGCTAATCAGCCCCAGCATTTT.

The chain uses TRBV13 and TRBJ2-1; 13 positions agree with TRBD2. Trimming took 5 bases from V and 0 from J; bases not matched to a gene: 7. The CDR3 is 18 residues long. Germline CDR1 and CDR2: PRHDT and FYEKMQ (reference sequence). CDR3 nucleotides: TGTGCCAGCAGCCGTCCAAGACTAGCGGGGGGCTCCTACAATGAGCAGTTCTTC. This translates into CASSRPRLAGGSYNEQFF.

The chain uses TRBV29-1 and TRBJ2-1, with 9 nucleotides matching TRBD2. CDR3 size: 17 residues. The ends lost 4 bases at V and 7 bases at J; junction bases unmatched: 17. Per the germline V gene, CDR1 is SQVTM and CDR2 is ANQGSEA. CDR3 sequence (DNA): TGCAGCGTTGGGGGGGCTAGCGGGACCTCCGGCGGGAATGAGCAGTTCTTC. As protein: CSVGGASGTSGGNEQFF.

The rearrangement links TRBV5-1 to TRBJ1-2; D unresolved. V was cut by 4 bases and J by 8 bases, with 18 bases left in between. Looked up from germline, CDR1 is SGHRS and CDR2 is YFSETQ. The CDR3 is 14 residues long. Written as DNA, the CDR3 is TGCGCCAGCAGCCTTCAAGACCTGGCGGGGGGCTACACCTTC. This gives the protein CASSLQDLAGGYTF.

V and J are TRBV6-1 and TRBJ1-1; D gene unclear. The V end lost 2 bases, the J end lost 0 bases, and 7 bases lay between the germline ends. Germline V lookup: CDR1 MNHNS, CDR2 SASEGT. This CDR3 spans 14 amino acids. CDR3: CASSELSMNTEAFF. CDR3 bases: TGTGCCAGCAGTGAATTGTCCATGAACACTGAAGCTTTCTTT.

The chain is built from TRBV6-5 and TRBJ1-1; D not certain. From germline, CDR1 is MNHEY and CDR2 SVGAGI. Trimming stripped 6 bases from V and 1 base from J, with 12 bases between. The CDR3 is 14 amino acids. CDR3 nucleotide sequence: TGTGCCAGCAGATTCGACACCTGGAACACTGAAGCTTTCTTT. This translates into CASRFDTWNTEAFF.

This clone has just a few counts. The chain links TRBV7-9 to TRBJ1-1, with D perhaps TRBD1 (6 bases). Between the trimmed V and J ends, which lost 5 bases and 0 bases, there was a span of 10 bases. There are 14 residues in the CDR3. CDR1 is SEHNR and CDR2 is FQNEAQ in the germline V gene (reference sequence). The CDR3 sequence: CASSLGQMNTEAFF. In DNA form, the CDR3 reads TGTGCCAGCAGCCTAGGACAGATGAACACTGAAGCTTTCTTT. The whole variable domain, filled in from reference TRBV7-9 and TRBJ1-1, reads DTGVSQNPRHKITKRGQNVTFRCDPISEHNRLYWYRQTLGQGPEFLTYFQNEAQLEKSRLLSDRFSAERPKGSFSTLEIQRTEQGDSAMYLCASSLGQMNTEAFFGQGTRLTVV.

The CDR3 is CASSQDRQGENIQYF. DNA of the CDR3: TGTGCCAGCAGCCAAGACCGTCAGGGTGAAAACATTCAGTACTTC. V gene TRBV4-2 combines with J gene TRBJ2-4; possible D gene TRBD1, 5 bases. CDR1 and CDR2 from the germline V gene are LGHNA and YNFKEQ. Trimming took 0 bases from V and 5 from J, leaving 11 bases between them. CDR3 size: 15 residues.